The entry that follows covers one T cell receptor beta chain sequence. As yet, its antigen is unknown. The data are from a study of cytomegalovirus exposure and HLA in healthy donors. With V trimmed by 3 bases and J by 4 bases, 9 bases remained unmatched. The CDR3 is 16 residues long. Germline CDR1 and CDR2: SGHTA and FQGNSA. Study-level findings and limits: According to the study, 150 to 200 TCR beta chains were cytomegalovirus-associated. Most TCR sequences were rare, but some public TCRs occurred in many donors.

With 60 Vbeta and 13 Jbeta primers, the PCR was carried out. Only in-frame clones appear in the TCRdb table, and some are missing; sequencing was by immunoSEQ multiplex PCR. The clone table shows roughly 150,000 clones, with the ten largest holding roughly 1.6%. The rearrangement links TRBV7-2 to TRBJ2-7; TRBD2 matches 10 bases. The receptor comes from a woman between 45 and 65 years old in good health and CMV-seronegative. The specimen sequenced was PBMCs. The CDR3: CASSFSGLAEGYEQYF. CDR3 DNA sequence: TGTGCCAGCAGCTTCAGCGGACTAGCGGAGGGGTACGAGCAGTACTTC.